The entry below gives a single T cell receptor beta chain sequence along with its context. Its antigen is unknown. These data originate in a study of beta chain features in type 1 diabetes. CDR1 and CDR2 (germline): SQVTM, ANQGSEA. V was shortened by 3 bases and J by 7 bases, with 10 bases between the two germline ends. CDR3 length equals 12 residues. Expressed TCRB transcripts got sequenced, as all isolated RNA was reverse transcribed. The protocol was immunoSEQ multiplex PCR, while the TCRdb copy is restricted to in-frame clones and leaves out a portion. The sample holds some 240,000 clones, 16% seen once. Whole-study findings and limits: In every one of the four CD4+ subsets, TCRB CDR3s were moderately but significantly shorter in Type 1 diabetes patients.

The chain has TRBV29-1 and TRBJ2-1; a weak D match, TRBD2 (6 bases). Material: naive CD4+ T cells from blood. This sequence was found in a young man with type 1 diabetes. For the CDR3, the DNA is TGCAGCGTTGACCTAGCGATGAATGAGCAGTTCTTC. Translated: CSVDLAMNEQFF.